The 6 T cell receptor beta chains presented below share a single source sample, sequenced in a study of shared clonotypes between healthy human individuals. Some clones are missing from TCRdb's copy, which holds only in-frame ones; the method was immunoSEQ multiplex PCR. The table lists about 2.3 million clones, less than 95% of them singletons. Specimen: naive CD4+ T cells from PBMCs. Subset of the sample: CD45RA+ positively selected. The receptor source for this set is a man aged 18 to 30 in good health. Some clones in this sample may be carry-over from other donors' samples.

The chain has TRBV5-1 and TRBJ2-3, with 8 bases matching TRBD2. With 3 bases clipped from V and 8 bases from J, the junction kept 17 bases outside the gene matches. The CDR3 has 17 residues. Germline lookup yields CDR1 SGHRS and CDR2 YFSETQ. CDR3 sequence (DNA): TGCGCCAGCAGCTCGACAACAGCCGGGACTAGTATCGGTACGCAGTATTTT. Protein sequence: CASSSTTAGTSIGTQYF.

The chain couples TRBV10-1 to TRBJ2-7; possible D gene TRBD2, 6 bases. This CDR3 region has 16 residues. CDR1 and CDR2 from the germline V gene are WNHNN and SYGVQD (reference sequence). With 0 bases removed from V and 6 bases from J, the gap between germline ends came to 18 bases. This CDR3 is CASSESIGTFSSEQYF. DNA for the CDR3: TGCGCCAGCAGTGAGTCAATCGGGACTTTCAGCAGCGAGCAGTACTTC.

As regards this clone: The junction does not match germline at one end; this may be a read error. The CDR3 sequence: CASSQLAGDSKSIQYF. Here the CDR3 DNA reads TGTGCCAGCAGCCAACTAGCGGGAGATTCGAAAAGCATTCAGTACTTC. The V and J genes are TRBV5-4 and TRBJ2-4; 11 nucleotides agree with TRBD2. The germline gives CDR1 SGHNT, CDR2 YYREEE (reference sequence). This CDR3 is built from 16 residues.

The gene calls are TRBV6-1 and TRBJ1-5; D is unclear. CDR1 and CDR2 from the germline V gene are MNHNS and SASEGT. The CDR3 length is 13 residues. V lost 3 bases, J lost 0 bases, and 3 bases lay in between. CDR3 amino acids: CASSDSSNQPQHF. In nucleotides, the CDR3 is TGTGCCAGCAGTGACAGTAGCAATCAGCCCCAGCATTTT.

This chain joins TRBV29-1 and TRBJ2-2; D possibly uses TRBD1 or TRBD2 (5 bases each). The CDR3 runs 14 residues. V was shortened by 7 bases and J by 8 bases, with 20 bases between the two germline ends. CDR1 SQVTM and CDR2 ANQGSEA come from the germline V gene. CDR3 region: CSAPLGPWGGELFF. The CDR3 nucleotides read TGCAGCGCCCCGTTGGGACCGTGGGGAGGGGAGCTGTTTTTT.

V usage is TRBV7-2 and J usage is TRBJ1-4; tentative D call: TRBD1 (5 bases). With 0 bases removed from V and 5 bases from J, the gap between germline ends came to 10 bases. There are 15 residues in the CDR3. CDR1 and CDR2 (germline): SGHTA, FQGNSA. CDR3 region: CASSLAGVLNEKLFF. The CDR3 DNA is TGTGCCAGCAGCTTAGCAGGGGTCTTAAATGAAAAACTGTTTTTT.